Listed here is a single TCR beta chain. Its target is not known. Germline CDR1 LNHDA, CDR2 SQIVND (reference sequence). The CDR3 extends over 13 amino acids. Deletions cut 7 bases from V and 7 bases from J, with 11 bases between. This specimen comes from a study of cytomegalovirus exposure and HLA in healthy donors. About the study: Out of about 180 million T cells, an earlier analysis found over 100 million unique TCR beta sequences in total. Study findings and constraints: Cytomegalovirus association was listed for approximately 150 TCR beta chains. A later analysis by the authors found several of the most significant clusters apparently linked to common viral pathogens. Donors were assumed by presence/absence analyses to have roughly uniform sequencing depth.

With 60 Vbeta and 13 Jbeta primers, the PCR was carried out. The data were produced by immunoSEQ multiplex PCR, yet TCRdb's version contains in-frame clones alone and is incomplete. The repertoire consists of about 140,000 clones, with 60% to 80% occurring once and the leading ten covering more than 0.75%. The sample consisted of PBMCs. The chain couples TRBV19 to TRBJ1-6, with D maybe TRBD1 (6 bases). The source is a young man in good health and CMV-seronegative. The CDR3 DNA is TGTGCCAGTAAGCGGGGGGCGAATTCACCCCTCCACTTT. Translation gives CASKRGANSPLHF.